A few counts support the clone carrying this T cell receptor beta chain. This record comes from a study of T-cell memory formation after mild COVID-19. TCRdb itself ran the 5' RACE reads through MiXCR, one entry per CDR3 protein. The sample lists under 450,000 distinct CDR3 sequences, under 25% occurring once. This TCR derives from a man aged 18-30 years who had mild COVID-19 (a few samples of this study predate the infection). Cell type and time point are not known. Sequencing was carried out using PBMCs or a T cell subset sorted from them (not recorded which).

The CDR3 reads CSAGWGSTDTQYF. DNA of the CDR3: TGCAGTGCCGGGTGGGGGAGCACAGATACGCAGTATTTT. This chain uses TRBV20-1 with TRBJ2-3; either TRBD1 or TRBD2 may supply D (5 bases each). The V gene lost 6 bases and the J gene lost 0 bases, with 10 bases spanning the gap. Germline V CDR1 and CDR2: DFQATT, SNEGSKA (reference sequence). The CDR3 consists of 13 residues.